Listed below are T cell receptor beta chains from one sample, sequenced in a study of cytomegalovirus exposure and HLA in healthy donors. TCRdb keeps only in-frame clones here, not all; method: immunoSEQ multiplex PCR. The sample lists around 76,000 clones, roughly 64% occurring once. Material: PBMCs. The receptors were gathered from a man aged 35 to 55 in good health and CMV-seropositive. The CDR3 runs from the conserved cysteine through the conserved F or W.

v_gene: TRBV19; j_gene: TRBJ2-1; CDR3aa: CASSSLILGLAGGRDEQFF
v_gene: TRBV5-6; j_gene: TRBJ1-6; CDR3aa: CASSPDRDYNSPLHF
v_gene: TRBV28; j_gene: TRBJ1-1; CDR3aa: CASPSTGGNTEAFF
v_gene: TRBV4-2; j_gene: TRBJ2-2; CDR3aa: CASSQVGGETGELFF
v_gene: TRBV19; j_gene: TRBJ1-1; CDR3aa: CASRRDTEAFF
v_gene: TRBV6-5; j_gene: TRBJ2-7; CDR3aa: CASSSRGAGEQYF
v_gene: TRBV4-2; j_gene: TRBJ1-1; CDR3aa: CASSQRAEAFF
v_gene: TRBV18; j_gene: TRBJ2-2; CDR3aa: CASSLKGAQDTGELFF
v_gene: TRBV29-1; j_gene: TRBJ1-1; CDR3aa: CSALGQGWTEAFF
v_gene: TRBV7-9; j_gene: TRBJ2-7; CDR3aa: CASSLAGTSGRVYEQYF
v_gene: TRBV7-8; j_gene: TRBJ2-5; CDR3aa: CASIPTSEYQETQYF
v_gene: TRBV7-2; j_gene: TRBJ2-3; CDR3aa: CASSWIAGPKYF
v_gene: TRBV5-1; j_gene: TRBJ2-6; CDR3aa: CASSGIGVTGANVLTF
v_gene: TRBV29-1; j_gene: TRBJ2-1; CDR3aa: CSVEVSLAGPHNEQFF
v_gene: TRBV4-1; j_gene: TRBJ2-1; CDR3aa: CASSQDPGQSYNEQFF
v_gene: TRBV5-4; j_gene: TRBJ2-2; CDR3aa: CASSRTSGRNTGELFF
v_gene: TRBV7-2; j_gene: TRBJ1-1; CDR3aa: CASSLTGAARNTEAFF
v_gene: TRBV4-2; j_gene: TRBJ1-5; CDR3aa: CASSQGAVENQPQHF
v_gene: TRBV28; j_gene: TRBJ2-3; CDR3aa: CASSVAGGVTDTQYF
v_gene: TRBV18; j_gene: TRBJ1-1; CDR3aa: CASSPIDRGHTEAFF
v_gene: TRBV7-9; j_gene: TRBJ1-1; CDR3aa: CASSLPRALNTEAFF
v_gene: TRBV7-2; j_gene: TRBJ1-1; CDR3aa: CASSVGQGNTEAFF
v_gene: TRBV4-2; j_gene: TRBJ1-5; CDR3aa: CASSQPNQPQHF
v_gene: TRBV5-1; j_gene: TRBJ1-1; CDR3aa: CASKDADGQNTEAFF
v_gene: TRBV30; j_gene: TRBJ2-7; CDR3aa: CACNMETATYEQYF
v_gene: TRBV7-9; j_gene: TRBJ1-3; CDR3aa: CASTGNTIYF
v_gene: TRBV5-6; j_gene: TRBJ2-3; CDR3aa: CASSPVAGGGTDTQYF
v_gene: TRBV5-4; j_gene: TRBJ2-2; CDR3aa: CASSYSNTGELFF
v_gene: TRBV28; j_gene: TRBJ1-2; CDR3aa: CASRPDRRLRGYTF
v_gene: TRBV9; j_gene: TRBJ1-2; CDR3aa: CASSVGQTPGNGYTF
v_gene: TRBV5-1; j_gene: TRBJ2-1; CDR3aa: CASSLRVEQFF
v_gene: TRBV19; j_gene: TRBJ2-1; CDR3aa: CASSIASDNEQFF
v_gene: TRBV5-4; j_gene: TRBJ1-3; CDR3aa: CASSTTRSSGNTIYF
v_gene: TRBV7-7; j_gene: TRBJ2-7; CDR3aa: CASSLDRGGYEQYF
v_gene: TRBV11-3; j_gene: TRBJ2-1; CDR3aa: CASSSRVDGEQFF
v_gene: TRBV4-3; j_gene: TRBJ1-4; CDR3aa: CASSQEFAEKLFF
v_gene: TRBV7-9; j_gene: TRBJ2-1; CDR3aa: CASSPTSNEQFF
v_gene: TRBV10-3; j_gene: TRBJ1-3; CDR3aa: CAINQGSGNTIYF
v_gene: TRBV27; j_gene: TRBJ1-4; CDR3aa: CASSLLSYPGEARTNEKLFF
v_gene: TRBV9; j_gene: TRBJ1-2; CDR3aa: CASSPDQDYGYTF